These 4 T cell receptor beta chains were all obtained from the same sample, sequenced in a study of OX40 agonist ivuxolimab in advanced cancers. Method: immunoSEQ multiplex PCR; TCRdb's copy keeps in-frame clones and lacks some. The profile shows approximately 80,000 clones, about 94% of them singletons. The specimen was CD4+ or CD8+ T cells sorted from blood, collected in a trial of the OX40 agonist ivuxolimab. These TCRs come from an adult with an advanced solid tumor such as melanoma, head and neck, liver or kidney cancer.

The chain combines TRBV18 with TRBJ1-2, with D tentatively TRBD1 (5 bases). The V end was cut by 3 bases, the J end by 2 bases, with 7 bases between. The CDR3 is made up of 13 amino acids. Per the germline V gene, CDR1 is KGHSH and CDR2 is LQKENI. The CDR3 DNA is TGTGCCAGCTCACCCAGGGAGAACTATGGCTACACCTTC. It yields the protein CASSPRENYGYTF.

Details on this clone: One end of the junction does not line up with germline, which may come from a read error. The rearrangement links TRBV6-6 to TRBJ2-7; a possible D gene is TRBD2 (5 bases). CDR1 is MNHNY and CDR2 is SVGAGI in the germline V gene (reference sequence). The CDR3 totals 15 residues. This CDR3 reads CATSRGSESSYEQYF. Written as DNA, the CDR3 is TGTGCCACCAGTCGGGGTAGCGAGAGCTCCTACGAGCAGTACTTC.

The chain uses TRBV6-1 and TRBJ2-7; 9 bases line up with TRBD2. The CDR3 is made up of 17 amino acids. Germline CDR1 and CDR2: MNHNS and SASEGT. J lost 4 bases, V lost 2 bases, and 12 bases had no gene match. CDR3 DNA sequence: TGTGCCAGCAGTGAACTCTCCGGGCTAGCGGGACAGTACGAGCAGTACTTC. Translating gives CASSELSGLAGQYEQYF.

This chain links TRBV6-1 with TRBJ1-2; 8 positions match TRBD1. The CDR3 totals 13 residues. V trimming: 10 bases; J trimming: 8 bases; junction bases outside the gene matches: 12. CDR1 and CDR2 from the germline V gene are MNHNS and SASEGT. The CDR3 protein is CATDRVVSGGYTF. In nucleotides, the CDR3 is TGTGCCACGGACAGGGTCGTTTCGGGCGGCTACACCTTC.